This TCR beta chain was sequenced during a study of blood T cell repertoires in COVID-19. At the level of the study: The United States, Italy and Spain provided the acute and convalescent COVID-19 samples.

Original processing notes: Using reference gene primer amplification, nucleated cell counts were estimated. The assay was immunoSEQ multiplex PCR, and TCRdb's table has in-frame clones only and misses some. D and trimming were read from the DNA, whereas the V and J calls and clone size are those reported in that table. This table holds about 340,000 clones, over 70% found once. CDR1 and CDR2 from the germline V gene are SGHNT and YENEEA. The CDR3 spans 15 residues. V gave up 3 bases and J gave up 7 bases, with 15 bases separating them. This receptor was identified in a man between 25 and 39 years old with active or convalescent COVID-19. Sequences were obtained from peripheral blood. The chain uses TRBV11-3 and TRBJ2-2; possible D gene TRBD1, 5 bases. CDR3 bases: TGTGCCAGCAGCTTGATGGGGCTCATGAGCGGGGAGCTGTTTTTT. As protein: CASSLMGLMSGELFF.